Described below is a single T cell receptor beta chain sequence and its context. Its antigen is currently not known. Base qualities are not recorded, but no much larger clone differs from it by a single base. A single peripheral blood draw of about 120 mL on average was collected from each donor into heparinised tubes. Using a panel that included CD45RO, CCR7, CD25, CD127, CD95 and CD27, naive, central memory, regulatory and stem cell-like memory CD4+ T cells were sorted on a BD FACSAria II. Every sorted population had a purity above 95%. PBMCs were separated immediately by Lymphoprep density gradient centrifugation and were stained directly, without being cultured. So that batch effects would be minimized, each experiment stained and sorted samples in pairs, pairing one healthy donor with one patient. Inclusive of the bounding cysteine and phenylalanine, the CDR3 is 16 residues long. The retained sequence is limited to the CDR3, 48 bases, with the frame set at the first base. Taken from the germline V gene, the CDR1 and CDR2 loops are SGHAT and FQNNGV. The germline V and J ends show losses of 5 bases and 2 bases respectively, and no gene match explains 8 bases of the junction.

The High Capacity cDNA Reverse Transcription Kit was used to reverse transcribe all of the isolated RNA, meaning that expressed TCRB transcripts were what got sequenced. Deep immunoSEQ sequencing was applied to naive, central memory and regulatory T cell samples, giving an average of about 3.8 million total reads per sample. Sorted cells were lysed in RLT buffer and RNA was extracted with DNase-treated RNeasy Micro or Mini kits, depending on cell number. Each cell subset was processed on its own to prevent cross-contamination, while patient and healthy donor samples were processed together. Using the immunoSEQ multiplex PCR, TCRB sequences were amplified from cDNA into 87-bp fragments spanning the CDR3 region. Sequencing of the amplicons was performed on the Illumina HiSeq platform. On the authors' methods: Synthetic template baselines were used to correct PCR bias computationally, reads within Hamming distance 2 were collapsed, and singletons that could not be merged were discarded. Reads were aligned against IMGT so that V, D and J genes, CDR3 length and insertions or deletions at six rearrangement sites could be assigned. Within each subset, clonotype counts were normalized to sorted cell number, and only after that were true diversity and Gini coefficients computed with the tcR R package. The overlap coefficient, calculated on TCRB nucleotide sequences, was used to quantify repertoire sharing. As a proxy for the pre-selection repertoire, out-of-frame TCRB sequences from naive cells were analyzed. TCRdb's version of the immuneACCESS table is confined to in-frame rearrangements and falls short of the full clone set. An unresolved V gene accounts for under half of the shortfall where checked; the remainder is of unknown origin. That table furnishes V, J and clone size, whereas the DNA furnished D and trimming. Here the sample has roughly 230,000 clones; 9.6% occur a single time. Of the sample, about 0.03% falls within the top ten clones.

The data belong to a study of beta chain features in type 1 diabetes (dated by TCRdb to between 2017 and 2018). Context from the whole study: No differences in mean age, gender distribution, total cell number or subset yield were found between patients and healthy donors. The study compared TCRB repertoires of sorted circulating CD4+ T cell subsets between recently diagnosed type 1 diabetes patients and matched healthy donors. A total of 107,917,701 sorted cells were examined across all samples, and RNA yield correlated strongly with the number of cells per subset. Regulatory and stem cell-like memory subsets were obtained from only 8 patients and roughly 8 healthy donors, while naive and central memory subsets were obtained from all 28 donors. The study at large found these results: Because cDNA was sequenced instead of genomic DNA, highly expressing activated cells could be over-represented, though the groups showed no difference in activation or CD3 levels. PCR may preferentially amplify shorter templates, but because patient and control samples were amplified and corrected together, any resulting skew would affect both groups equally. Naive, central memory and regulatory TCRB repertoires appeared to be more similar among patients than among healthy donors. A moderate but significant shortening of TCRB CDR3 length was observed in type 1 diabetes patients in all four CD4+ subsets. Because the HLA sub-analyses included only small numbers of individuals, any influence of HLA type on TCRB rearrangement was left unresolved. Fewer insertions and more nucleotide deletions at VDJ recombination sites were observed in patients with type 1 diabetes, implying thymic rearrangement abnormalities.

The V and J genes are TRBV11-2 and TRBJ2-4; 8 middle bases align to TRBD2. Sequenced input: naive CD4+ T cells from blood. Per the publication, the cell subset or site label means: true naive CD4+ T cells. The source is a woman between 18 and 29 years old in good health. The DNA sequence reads TGTGCCAGCAGCACCGGGACTAGAGTTTCCAAAAACATTCAGTACTTC. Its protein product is CASSTGTRVSKNIQYF.